Sequencing of this TCR beta chain was carried out in a study of blood T cell repertoires in COVID-19. Per the original methods: Reference gene primer amplification gave nucleated cell count estimates. TCRdb's copy holds only in-frame clones and misses some; the assay was immunoSEQ multiplex PCR. V and J calls plus clone size are reproduced from that table; the DNA served to infer D and trimming. The data contain around 36,000 clones, around four fifths of them seen just once; the ten biggest clones take up over 3.5%. This CDR3 comprises 16 residues. This TCR came from a man aged 45-60 years with acute or convalescent COVID-19. V is TRBV21-1 and J is TRBJ1-1; no check of the table's D call, TRBD1, against the DNA was made. TRBV21-1 is designated a pseudogene. The sequenced material came from peripheral blood. The DNA for the CDR3 is TGTGCCAGCAGCAAAGAAACAGGGGTTCAGAACACTGAAGCTTTCTTT. This gives the protein CASSKETGVQNTEAFF.